The 22 T cell receptor beta chains below were found in one sample sequenced in a study of T cell changes during pregnancy in multiple sclerosis. Sequencing was performed with immunoSEQ multiplex PCR; in TCRdb, only in-frame clones are kept and a portion is missing. The top ten hold approximately 1.5% of the sample, which has tens of thousands of clones, roughly 92% seen once. The sequencing here drew on peripheral blood, taken in the second trimester of pregnancy. These receptors all stem from a female donor with multiple sclerosis, enrolled in a pregnancy study.

The gene calls are TRBV27 and TRBJ2-4; D is possibly TRBD1 (5 bases). Deletions cut 4 bases from V and 4 bases from J, with 14 bases between. Germline V gives CDR1 MNHEY, CDR2 SMNVEV (reference sequence). The CDR3 is 15 amino acids. The CDR3 DNA reads TGTGCCAGCAGTTCTCAGGGCGGACGGAAAAACATTCAGTACTTC. It specifies CASSSQGGRKNIQYF.

The V gene is TRBV6-5, the J gene TRBJ2-1; 7 positions match TRBD2. Germline assignment: CDR1 MNHEY and CDR2 SVGAGI. The ends lost 2 bases at V and 4 bases at J; junction bases unmatched: 8. The CDR3 extends over 16 amino acids. The CDR3 sequence: CASSYVAGALYNEQFF. The CDR3 DNA reads as TGTGCCAGCAGTTACGTGGCGGGAGCCTTATACAATGAGCAGTTCTTC.

The chain employs TRBV29-1 and TRBJ1-1, with a tentative D call TRBD1 (5 bases). The V and J ends lost 5 bases and 5 bases respectively, with 18 bases between them. CDR1 is SQVTM, CDR2 ANQGSEA, per germline. This CDR3 has 14 amino acids. The CDR3 here is CSVRSSQGRTEAFF. In nucleotides, the CDR3 is TGCAGCGTTCGATCCTCCCAGGGTCGGACTGAAGCTTTCTTT.

The chain combines TRBV4-2 with TRBJ2-1, with 10 bases that match TRBD1. Germline CDR1 is LGHNA and CDR2 is YNFKEQ. There are 18 residues in the CDR3. The V and J ends lost 1 base and 1 base, in that order; junction bases with no gene match: 7. Here the CDR3 DNA reads TGTGCCAGCAGCCAAGCTGGCGTGGGACAGGGGTCCTACAATGAGCAGTTCTTC. Its protein is CASSQAGVGQGSYNEQFF.

The chain combines TRBV7-2 with TRBJ1-2; D ambiguous. Trimming removed 3 bases at V and 5 bases at J, with 10 bases between. Germline V lookup: CDR1 SGHTA, CDR2 FQGNSA. The CDR3 totals 13 residues. CDR3 in DNA: TGTGCCAGCAGCTTCCCCGGGGAATATGGCTACACCTTC. Residues: CASSFPGEYGYTF.

The chain joins TRBV19 to TRBJ1-1; D might be TRBD1 (6 bases). CDR1 and CDR2 from the germline V gene are LNHDA and SQIVND (reference sequence). The CDR3 runs 14 residues. V lost 3 bases and J 4 bases, leaving 12 bases between the germline ends. The CDR3 sequence: CASSMGGRGTEAFF. CDR3 nucleotide sequence: TGTGCCAGTAGTATGGGGGGGCGAGGCACTGAAGCTTTCTTT.

This chain connects TRBV6-5 to TRBJ1-1; the D gene is possibly TRBD1 (5 bases). Trimming left V 7 bases short and J 0 bases short, with 15 bases between. The CDR3 has 15 amino acids. Germline CDR1 and CDR2: MNHEY and SVGAGI. In DNA form, the CDR3 reads TGTGCCAGCAATAGGGGCAGTTTAATGAACACTGAAGCTTTCTTT. Translating it yields CASNRGSLMNTEAFF.

The chain uses TRBV11-1 and TRBJ2-6; a weak D match, TRBD1 (6 bases). Germline V lookup: CDR1 SGHAT, CDR2 FQDESV (reference sequence). The CDR3 runs to 17 residues. V was shortened by 6 bases and J by 2 bases, with 17 bases between the two germline ends. The CDR3 coding sequence is TGTGCCAGCAGGTCGGACAGCCCCTCGGCTGGGGCCAACGTCCTGACTTTC. Encoded protein: CASRSDSPSAGANVLTF.

V is TRBV10-3 and J is TRBJ1-5; no definite D call. The CDR3 is 13 amino acids. Looked up from germline, CDR1 is ENHRY and CDR2 is SYGVKD. V dropped 2 bases and J dropped 4 bases, with 6 bases sitting between them. The CDR3 DNA reads as TGTGCCATCAGTGAGGTGAGAAATCAGCCCCAGCATTTT. Translation: CAISEVRNQPQHF.

The chain combines TRBV11-2 with TRBJ1-3, with 7 bases fitting TRBD1. The CDR3 is made up of 14 amino acids. Germline loops: CDR1 SGHAT, CDR2 FQNNGV. V dropped 5 bases and J dropped 4; count of bases not matched to a gene: 5. The CDR3 spells CASSQMDRGNTIYF. CDR3 in DNA: TGTGCCAGCAGCCAAATGGACAGGGGAAACACCATATATTTT.

The gene calls are TRBV6-4 and TRBJ1-5; D is perhaps TRBD1 (6 bases). Trimming cost V 3 bases and J 3 bases, with 9 bases left between them. The germline gives CDR1 MRHNA, CDR2 SNTAGT. This CDR3 has 14 residues. The CDR3 is CASSETGHNQPQHF. DNA for the CDR3: TGTGCCAGCAGTGAAACAGGGCACAATCAGCCCCAGCATTTT.

This chain links TRBV7-2 with TRBJ2-5; TRBD2 matches at 10 bases. Germline CDR1 and CDR2: SGHTA and FQGNSA. The CDR3 totals 18 residues. Germline trimming cut 2 bases from V and 2 bases from J; bases unmatched to any gene: 11. In DNA form, the CDR3 reads TGTGCCAGCAGCTTACAGCGGGAGGGCCCGAAAGGGCAAGAGACCCAGTACTTC. Amino acid sequence: CASSLQREGPKGQETQYF.

V usage is TRBV28 and J usage is TRBJ1-1; 7 bases line up with TRBD1. Trimming removed 10 bases from V and 4 bases from J; junction bases left unmatched: 9. The CDR3 runs to 13 residues. In germline, CDR1 is MDHEN, CDR2 SYDVKM. In DNA form, the CDR3 reads TGTGCCACCCGAGAGGCAGGGGGCACTGAAGCTTTCTTT. Protein product: CATREAGGTEAFF.

The rearrangement joins TRBV19 to TRBJ1-2, with D possibly matching TRBD1 (6 bases). Germline CDR1 is LNHDA and CDR2 is SQIVND (reference sequence). The germline V and J ends were trimmed by 9 bases and 2 bases, with 10 bases remaining between them. The CDR3 consists of 12 residues. DNA of the CDR3: TGTGCCAGCCATACAGGGAACTATGGCTACACCTTC. Translated, it gives CASHTGNYGYTF.

The chain links TRBV7-9 to TRBJ2-7; TRBD2 agrees at 7 bases. The CDR3 is 15 amino acids. Germline V CDR1 and CDR2: SEHNR, FQNEAQ (reference sequence). The trim removed 5 bases at V and 0 bases at J, leaving 7 bases unmatched. CDR3 region: CASSQTSPSSYEQYF. In DNA, the CDR3 is TGTGCCAGCAGCCAGACTAGCCCGAGCTCCTACGAGCAGTACTTC.

The gene calls are TRBV30 and TRBJ2-7; 11 nucleotides line up with TRBD1. V dropped 4 bases and J dropped 13; count of bases not matched to a gene: 15. This CDR3 has 14 residues. Per the germline V gene, CDR1 is GTSNPN and CDR2 is SVGIG (reference sequence). The CDR3 DNA follows: TGTGCCTGGAAGCAGGACAGGGGGCTTCACCCTGTATACTTC. This gives the protein CAWKQDRGLHPVYF.

The rearrangement links TRBV7-2 to TRBJ1-3; D perhaps matches TRBD1 (5 bases). The CDR3 length is 15 residues. Per germline, CDR1 SGHTA and CDR2 FQGNSA. Trimming pared 5 bases from V and 4 bases from J, leaving 15 bases between. The CDR3 region has the DNA TGTGCCAGCAGCCCTCCAGGGACTCCAGGAAACACCATATATTTT. It translates to CASSPPGTPGNTIYF.

V usage is TRBV6-1 and J usage is TRBJ1-1, with D unclear. V shed 6 bases and J shed 7 bases, with 21 bases lying between them. CDR1 is MNHNS, CDR2 SASEGT, per germline. This CDR3 contains 15 residues. CDR3 residues: CASRLKVDGGLEAFF. CDR3 coding DNA: TGTGCCAGCAGATTAAAGGTAGACGGAGGACTTGAAGCTTTCTTT.

This clone was observed a single time. The chain combines TRBV5-1 with TRBJ1-3; unclear D gene. Trimming took 3 bases from V and 0 from J, leaving 4 bases between them. Germline V lookup: CDR1 SGHRS, CDR2 YFSETQ. The CDR3 is 13 amino acids. CDR3 in amino acids: CASSSFSGNTIYF. The CDR3 DNA is TGCGCCAGCAGCTCGTTCTCTGGAAACACCATATATTTT.

The rearrangement joins TRBV14 to TRBJ2-7; no reliable D call. This CDR3 comprises 16 residues. Trimming took 1 base from V and 3 from J, leaving 16 bases between them. In germline, CDR1 is SGHDN, CDR2 FVKESK. The CDR3 loop reads CASSQGISESRYEQYF. Here the CDR3 DNA reads TGTGCCAGCAGCCAAGGAATCTCGGAGAGCCGCTACGAGCAGTACTTC.

The V call is TRBV19, the J call TRBJ1-5; weak D call: TRBD1 (5 bases). Trimming pared 5 bases from V and 4 bases from J, leaving 12 bases between. The CDR3 is made up of 14 amino acids. CDR1 and CDR2 from the germline V gene are LNHDA and SQIVND (reference sequence). The CDR3 DNA is TGTGCCAGTAGTCCGGGGGAGGGGAATCAGCCCCAGCATTTT. This translates into CASSPGEGNQPQHF.

The chain carries TRBV28 and TRBJ2-7; TRBD2 matches 10 bases. The CDR3 spans 15 residues. Per germline, CDR1 MDHEN and CDR2 SYDVKM. V shed 2 bases and J 2 bases; nucleotides not matched to a gene: 3. Here the CDR3 reads CASSLSSGRPYEQYF. CDR3 nucleotides: TGTGCCAGCAGTTTAAGTAGCGGGAGGCCCTACGAGCAGTACTTC.